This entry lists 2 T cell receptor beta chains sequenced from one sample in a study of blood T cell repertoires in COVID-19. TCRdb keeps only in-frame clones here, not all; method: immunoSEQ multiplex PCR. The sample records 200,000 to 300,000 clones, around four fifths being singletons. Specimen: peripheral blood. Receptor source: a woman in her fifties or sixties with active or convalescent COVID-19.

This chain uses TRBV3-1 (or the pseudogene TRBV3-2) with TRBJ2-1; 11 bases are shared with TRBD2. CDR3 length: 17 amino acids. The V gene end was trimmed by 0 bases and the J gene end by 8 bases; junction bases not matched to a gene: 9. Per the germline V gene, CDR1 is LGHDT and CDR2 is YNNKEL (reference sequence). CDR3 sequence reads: CASSQDRLAGGLDEQFF. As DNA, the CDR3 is TGTGCCAGCAGCCAAGATCGCCTAGCGGGGGGACTCGATGAGCAGTTCTTC.

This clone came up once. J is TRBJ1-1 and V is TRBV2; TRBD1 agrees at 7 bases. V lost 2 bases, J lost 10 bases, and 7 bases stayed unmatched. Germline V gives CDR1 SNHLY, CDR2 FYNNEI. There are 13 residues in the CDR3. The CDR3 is CASSEPGTARAFF. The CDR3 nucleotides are TGTGCCAGCAGTGAACCTGGGACAGCCAGAGCTTTCTTT.